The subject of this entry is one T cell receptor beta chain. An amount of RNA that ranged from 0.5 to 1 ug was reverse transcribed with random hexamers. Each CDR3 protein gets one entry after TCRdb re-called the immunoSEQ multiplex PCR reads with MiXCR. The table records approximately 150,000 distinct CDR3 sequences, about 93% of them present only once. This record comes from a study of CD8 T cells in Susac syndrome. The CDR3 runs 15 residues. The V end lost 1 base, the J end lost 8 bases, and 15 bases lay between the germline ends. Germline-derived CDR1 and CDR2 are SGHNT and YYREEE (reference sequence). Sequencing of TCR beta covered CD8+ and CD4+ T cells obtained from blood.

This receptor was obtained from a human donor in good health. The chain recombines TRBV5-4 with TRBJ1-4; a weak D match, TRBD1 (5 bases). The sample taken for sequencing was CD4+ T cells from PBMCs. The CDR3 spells CASSLTGQGWEKLFF. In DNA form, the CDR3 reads TGTGCCAGCAGCTTGACTGGGCAGGGATGGGAAAAACTGTTTTTT.